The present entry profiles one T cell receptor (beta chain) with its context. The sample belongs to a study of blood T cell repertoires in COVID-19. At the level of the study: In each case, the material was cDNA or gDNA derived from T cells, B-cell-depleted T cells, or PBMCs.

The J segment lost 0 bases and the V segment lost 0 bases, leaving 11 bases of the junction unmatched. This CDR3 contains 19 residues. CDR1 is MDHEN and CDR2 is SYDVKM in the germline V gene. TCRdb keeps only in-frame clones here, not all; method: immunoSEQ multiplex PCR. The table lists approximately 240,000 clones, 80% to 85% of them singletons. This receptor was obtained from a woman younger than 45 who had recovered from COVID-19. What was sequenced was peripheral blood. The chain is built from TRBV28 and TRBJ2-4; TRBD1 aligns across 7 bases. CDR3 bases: TGTGCCAGCAGTTTATGGAGGAGAAGGGGACAGTTAGCCAAAAACATTCAGTACTTC. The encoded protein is CASSLWRRRGQLAKNIQYF.